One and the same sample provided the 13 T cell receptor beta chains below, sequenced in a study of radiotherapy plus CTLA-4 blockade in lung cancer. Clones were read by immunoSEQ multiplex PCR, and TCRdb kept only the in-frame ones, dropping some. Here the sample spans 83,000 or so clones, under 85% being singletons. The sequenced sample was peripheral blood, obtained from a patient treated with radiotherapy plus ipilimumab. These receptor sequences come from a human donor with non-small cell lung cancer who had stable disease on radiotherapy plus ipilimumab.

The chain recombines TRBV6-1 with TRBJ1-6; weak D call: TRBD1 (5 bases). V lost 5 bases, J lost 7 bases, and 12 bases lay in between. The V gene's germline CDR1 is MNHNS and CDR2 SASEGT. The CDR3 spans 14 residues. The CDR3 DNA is TGTGCCAGCAGTAGCAGGGTGGGAAATTCACCCCTCCACTTT. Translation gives CASSSRVGNSPLHF.

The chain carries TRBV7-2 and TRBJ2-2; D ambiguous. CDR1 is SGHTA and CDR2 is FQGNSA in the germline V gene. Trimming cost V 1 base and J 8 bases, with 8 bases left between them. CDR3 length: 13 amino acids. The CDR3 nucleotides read TGTGCCAGCAGCTTAGAGGTTTGGGGGGAGCTGTTTTTT. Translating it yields CASSLEVWGELFF.

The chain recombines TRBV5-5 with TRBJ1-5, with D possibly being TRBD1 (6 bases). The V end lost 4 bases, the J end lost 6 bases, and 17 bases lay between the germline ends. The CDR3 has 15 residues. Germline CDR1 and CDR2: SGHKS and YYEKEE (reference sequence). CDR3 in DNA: TGTGCCAGCAGCATAAGAACAGGGTTTGGTCAGCCCCAGCATTTT. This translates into CASSIRTGFGQPQHF.

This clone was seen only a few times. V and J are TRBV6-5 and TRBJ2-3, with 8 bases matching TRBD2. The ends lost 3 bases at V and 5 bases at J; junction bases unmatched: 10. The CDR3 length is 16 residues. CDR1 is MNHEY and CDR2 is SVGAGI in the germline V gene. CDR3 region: CASSYAFGLAKDTQYF. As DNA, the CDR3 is TGTGCCAGCAGTTATGCATTCGGACTAGCAAAAGATACGCAGTATTTT.

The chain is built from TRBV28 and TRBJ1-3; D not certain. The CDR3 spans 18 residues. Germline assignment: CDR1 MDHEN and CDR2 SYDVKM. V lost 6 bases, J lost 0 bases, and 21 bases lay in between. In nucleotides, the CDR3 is TGTGCCAGCAGCTCCCCAATGTTGGTGTCGAGCTCTGGAAACACCATATATTTT. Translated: CASSSPMLVSSSGNTIYF.

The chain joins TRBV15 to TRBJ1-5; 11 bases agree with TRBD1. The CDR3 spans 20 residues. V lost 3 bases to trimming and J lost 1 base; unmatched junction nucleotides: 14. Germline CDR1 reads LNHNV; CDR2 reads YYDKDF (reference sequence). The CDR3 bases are TGTGCCACCAGCAGGGGGGGCGGACAGGGGGCTATCGGAAGCAATCAGCCCCAGCATTTT. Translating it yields CATSRGGGQGAIGSNQPQHF. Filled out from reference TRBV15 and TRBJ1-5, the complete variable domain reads DAMVIQNPRYQVTQFGKPVTLSCSQTLNHNVMYWYQQKSSQAPKLLFHYYDKDFNNEADTPDNFQSRRPNTSFCFLDIRSPGLGDTAMYLCATSRGGGQGAIGSNQPQHFGDGTRLSIL.

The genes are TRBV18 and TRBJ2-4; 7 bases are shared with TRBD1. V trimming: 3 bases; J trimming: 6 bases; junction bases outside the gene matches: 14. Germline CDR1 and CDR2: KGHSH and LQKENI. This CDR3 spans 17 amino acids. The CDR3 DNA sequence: TGTGCCAGCTCACCTACCGCCACGGGGACAGCTAGAAACATTCAGTACTTC. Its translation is CASSPTATGTARNIQYF. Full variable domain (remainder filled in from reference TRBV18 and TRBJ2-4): NAGVMQNPRHLVRRRGQEARLRCSPMKGHSHVYWYRQLPEEGLKFMVYLQKENIIDESGMPKERFSAEFPKEGPSILRIQQVVRGDSAAYFCASSPTATGTARNIQYFGAGTRLSVL.

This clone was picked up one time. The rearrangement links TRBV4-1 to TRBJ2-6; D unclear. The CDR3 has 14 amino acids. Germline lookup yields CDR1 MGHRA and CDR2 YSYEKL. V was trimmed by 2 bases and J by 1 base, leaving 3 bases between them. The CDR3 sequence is CASSQSSGANVLTF. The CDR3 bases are TGCGCCAGCAGCCAATCATCTGGGGCCAACGTCCTGACTTTC.

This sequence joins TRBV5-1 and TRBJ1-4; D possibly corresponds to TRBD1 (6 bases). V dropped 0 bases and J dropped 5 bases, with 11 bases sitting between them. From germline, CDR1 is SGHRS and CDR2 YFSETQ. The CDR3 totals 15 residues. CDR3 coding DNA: TGCGCCAGCAGCTTGGGTGGGACAAAAAATGAAAAACTGTTTTTT. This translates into CASSLGGTKNEKLFF.

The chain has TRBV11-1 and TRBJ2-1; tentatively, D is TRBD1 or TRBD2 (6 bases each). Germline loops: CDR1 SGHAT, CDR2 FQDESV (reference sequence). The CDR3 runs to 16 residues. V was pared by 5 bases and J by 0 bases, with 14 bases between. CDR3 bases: TGTGCCAGCAGCGACGGGGGACATAGCTCCTACAATGAGCAGTTCTTC. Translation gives CASSDGGHSSYNEQFF.

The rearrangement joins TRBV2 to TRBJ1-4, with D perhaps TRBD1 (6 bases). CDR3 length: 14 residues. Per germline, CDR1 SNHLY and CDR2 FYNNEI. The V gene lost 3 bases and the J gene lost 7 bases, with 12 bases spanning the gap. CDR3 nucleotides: TGTGCCAGCAGTGATGGGGGGCAACGTGAAAAACTGTTTTTT. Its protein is CASSDGGQREKLFF.

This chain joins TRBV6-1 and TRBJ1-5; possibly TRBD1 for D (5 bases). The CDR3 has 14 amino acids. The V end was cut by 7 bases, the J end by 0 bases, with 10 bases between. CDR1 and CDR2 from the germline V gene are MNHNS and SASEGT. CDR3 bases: TGTGCCAGCACACAGGACTTTAGCAATCAGCCCCAGCATTTT. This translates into CASTQDFSNQPQHF.

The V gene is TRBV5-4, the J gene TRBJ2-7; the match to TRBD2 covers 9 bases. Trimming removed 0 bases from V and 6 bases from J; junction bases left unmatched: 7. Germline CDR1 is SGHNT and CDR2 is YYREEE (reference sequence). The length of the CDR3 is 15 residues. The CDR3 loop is CASSLELAGVGEQYF. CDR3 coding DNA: TGTGCCAGCAGCTTGGAGTTAGCGGGAGTTGGCGAGCAGTACTTC.